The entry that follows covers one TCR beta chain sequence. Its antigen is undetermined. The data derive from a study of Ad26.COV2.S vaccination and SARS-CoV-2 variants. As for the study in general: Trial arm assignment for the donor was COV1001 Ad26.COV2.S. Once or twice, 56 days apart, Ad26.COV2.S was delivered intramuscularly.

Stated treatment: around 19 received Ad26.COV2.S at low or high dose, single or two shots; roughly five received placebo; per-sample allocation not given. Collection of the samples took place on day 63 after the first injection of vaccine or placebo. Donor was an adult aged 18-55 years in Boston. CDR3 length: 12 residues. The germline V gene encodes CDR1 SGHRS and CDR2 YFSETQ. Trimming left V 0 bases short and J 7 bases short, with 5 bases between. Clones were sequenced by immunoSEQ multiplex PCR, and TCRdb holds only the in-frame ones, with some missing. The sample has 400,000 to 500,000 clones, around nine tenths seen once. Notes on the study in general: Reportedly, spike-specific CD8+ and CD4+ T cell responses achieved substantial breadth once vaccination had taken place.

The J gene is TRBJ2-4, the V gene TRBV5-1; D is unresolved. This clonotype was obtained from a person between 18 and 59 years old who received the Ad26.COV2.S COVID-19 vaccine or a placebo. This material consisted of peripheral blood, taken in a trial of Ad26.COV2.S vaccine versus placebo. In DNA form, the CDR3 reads TGCGCCAGCAGCTTGGAAGGGAACATTCAGTACTTC. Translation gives CASSLEGNIQYF.